Below, 25 T cell receptor beta chains from the same sample are listed, as sequenced in a study of OX40 agonist ivuxolimab in advanced cancers. The method was immunoSEQ multiplex PCR; TCRdb's version includes in-frame clones alone and lacks a portion of them. The table has 53,000 or so clones, 80% to 85% seen once. The sample consisted of CD4+ or CD8+ T cells sorted from blood, taken in a trial of the OX40 agonist ivuxolimab. All receptors derive from an adult with an advanced solid tumor such as melanoma, head and neck, liver or kidney cancer.

The V gene is TRBV12-5, the J gene TRBJ2-5; the D gene is possibly TRBD2 (6 bases). V lost 2 bases, J lost 3 bases, and 13 bases lay in between. The CDR3 has 15 residues. CDR1 and CDR2 (germline): LGHNT, FRNRAP. The CDR3 nucleotides are TGTGCTAGTGGTTTGAGAGGGCGGGGCGAAGAGACCCAGTACTTC. This sequence encodes CASGLRGRGEETQYF.

This sequence joins TRBV18 and TRBJ2-1; 9 nucleotides line up with TRBD1. The CDR3 runs 14 residues. Germline-derived CDR1 and CDR2 are KGHSH and LQKENI. V gave up 3 bases and J gave up 9 bases; unmatched junction bases: 6. CDR3 amino acids: CASSPRDREAEQFF. The CDR3 DNA follows: TGTGCCAGCTCACCTCGGGACAGGGAGGCTGAGCAGTTCTTC.

CDR3 nucleotide sequence: TGTGCCAGCAGTACCCAGACTAGCGGGAGTTCAGATACGCAGTATTTT. Translated: CASSTQTSGSSDTQYF. This chain uses TRBV6-6 with TRBJ2-3; TRBD2 matches 12 bases. The CDR3 runs to 16 residues. The V segment lost 5 bases and the J segment 4 bases; nucleotides outside the gene matches: 7. The V gene's germline CDR1 is MNHNY and CDR2 SVGAGI (reference sequence).

CDR3 residues: CASSPNRVGSSDTQYF. In DNA form, the CDR3 reads TGTGCCAGCAGCCCAAACAGGGTCGGCTCTTCAGATACGCAGTATTTT. The chain joins TRBV7-3 to TRBJ2-3; the D gene is possibly TRBD1 (6 bases). There are 16 residues in the CDR3. Per germline, CDR1 SGHTA and CDR2 FQGTGA. Trimming stripped 5 bases from V and 4 bases from J, with 19 bases between.

This clone has just a few counts. The chain uses TRBV7-2 and TRBJ1-5, with TRBD1 matching over 8 bases. Germline V CDR1 and CDR2: SGHTA, FQGNSA. The length of the CDR3 is 14 residues. V gave up 5 bases and J gave up 7 bases; unmatched junction bases: 7. This CDR3 reads CASSPDRGGQPQHF. The DNA of the CDR3 is TGTGCCAGCAGCCCTGACAGGGGAGGACAGCCCCAGCATTTT.

The genes are TRBV28 and TRBJ1-6, with D unclear. Trimming stripped 3 bases from V and 6 bases from J, with 12 bases between. The CDR3 runs 15 residues. Germline CDR1 is MDHEN and CDR2 is SYDVKM. This chain's CDR3 is CASSLGGRSNSPLHF. CDR3 DNA: TGTGCCAGCAGTTTGGGCGGGCGGTCTAATTCACCCCTCCACTTT.

The J gene is TRBJ1-4, the V gene TRBV6-5; possible D gene TRBD1, 6 bases. The CDR3 spans 13 residues. The germline gives CDR1 MNHEY, CDR2 SVGAGI. Trimming took off 6 bases at V and 8 bases at J, with 13 bases between the two ends. CDR3 protein: CASSRGQSEKLFF. The CDR3 DNA follows: TGTGCCAGCAGCCGCGGACAGAGCGAAAAACTGTTTTTT.

The chain has TRBV18 and TRBJ1-1, with D hard to call. This CDR3 comprises 14 residues. Germline lookup yields CDR1 KGHSH and CDR2 LQKENI. V was pared by 3 bases and J by 1 base, with 9 bases between. CDR3 amino acids: CASSPVFENTEAFF. The CDR3 bases are TGTGCCAGCTCACCCGTATTCGAGAACACTGAAGCTTTCTTT.

This sequence joins TRBV21-1 and TRBJ2-3; TRBD2 was called by the table and not checked on the DNA. TRBV21-1 is listed as a pseudogene. The CDR3 sequence is 13 residues long. The CDR3 DNA is TGTGCCAGCAGCAAAGTCGTCCCAGATACGCAGTATTTT. This codes for CASSKVVPDTQYF.

The chain uses TRBV19 and TRBJ1-6, with a tentative D call TRBD1 (6 bases). Germline V gene lookup returns CDR1 LNHDA and CDR2 SQIVND (reference sequence). This CDR3 has 16 residues. V was shortened by 4 bases and J by 7 bases, with 17 bases between the two germline ends. CDR3 bases: TGTGCCAGTAGTAAGGGACATCAAATTCTGAATTCACCCCTCCACTTT. Protein sequence: CASSKGHQILNSPLHF.

This clone was seen once. J is TRBJ2-1 and V is TRBV5-1; TRBD2 is a possible D gene (5 bases). The V gene lost 0 bases and the J gene lost 3 bases, with 13 bases spanning the gap. The CDR3 contains 16 residues. Germline CDR1 reads SGHRS; CDR2 reads YFSETQ. The CDR3 nucleotides are TGCGCCAGCAGCTTGGGGGCGGGCGGTTTCTACAATGAGCAGTTCTTC. Its protein is CASSLGAGGFYNEQFF.

This chain uses TRBV27 with TRBJ2-3; D remains ambiguous. Germline lookup yields CDR1 MNHEY and CDR2 SMNVEV (reference sequence). With 3 bases removed from V and 2 bases from J, the gap between germline ends came to 9 bases. This CDR3 comprises 14 residues. Here the CDR3 reads CASSLFLTTDTQYF. Written as DNA, the CDR3 is TGTGCCAGCAGTTTGTTCCTCACCACAGATACGCAGTATTTT.

This chain joins TRBV28 and TRBJ2-7; unclear D gene. The CDR3 is made up of 12 amino acids. V was cut by 1 base and J by 2 bases, with 3 bases left in between. CDR1 is MDHEN and CDR2 is SYDVKM in the germline V gene. In nucleotides, the CDR3 is TGTGCCAGCAGTTTATCCCCCTACGAGCAGTACTTC. Its translation: CASSLSPYEQYF. The variable domain in full, completed from reference TRBV28 and TRBJ2-7, reads DVKVTQSSRYLVKRTGEKVFLECVQDMDHENMFWYRQDPGLGLRLIYFSYDVKMKEKGDIPEGYSVSREKKERFSLILESASTNQTSMYLCASSLSPYEQYFGPGTRLTVT.

The chain employs TRBV4-1 and TRBJ1-3; 11 nucleotides agree with TRBD1. The germline CDR1 and CDR2 sequences are MGHRA and YSYEKL. The ends lost 3 bases at V and 4 bases at J; junction bases unmatched: 5. The CDR3 loop spans 16 amino acids. As DNA, the CDR3 is TGCGCCAGCAGCCATGGACAGGGGGCTTGGGGAAACACCATATATTTT. Translating gives CASSHGQGAWGNTIYF.

V gene TRBV5-1 combines with J gene TRBJ2-2; tentatively, D is TRBD1 (6 bases). CDR3 length: 14 amino acids. Trimming took 4 bases from V and 1 from J, leaving 8 bases between them. Germline V gene sequence: CDR1 SGHRS, CDR2 YFSETQ. The CDR3 here is CASSPGQNTGELFF. DNA of the CDR3: TGCGCCAGCAGCCCGGGACAGAACACCGGGGAGCTGTTTTTT.

The chain couples TRBV5-1 to TRBJ2-3; D is ambiguous. Looked up from germline, CDR1 is SGHRS and CDR2 is YFSETQ. The V end was cut by 7 bases, the J end by 0 bases, with 12 bases between. The CDR3 length is 14 residues. CDR3 loop: CASQSVASTDTQYF. CDR3 coding DNA: TGCGCCAGCCAATCCGTCGCTAGCACAGATACGCAGTATTTT.

The rearrangement links TRBV18 to TRBJ2-7; D might be TRBD1 (5 bases). The length of the CDR3 is 15 residues. Looked up from germline, CDR1 is KGHSH and CDR2 is LQKENI. V lost 3 bases and J 4 bases, leaving 16 bases between the germline ends. The CDR3 sequence: CASSPDSSRVYEQYF. The DNA for the CDR3 is TGTGCCAGCTCACCCGACAGCTCCCGGGTTTACGAGCAGTACTTC.

The chain recombines TRBV6-5 with TRBJ1-3; possibly TRBD1 for D (5 bases). The V and J ends lost 4 bases and 4 bases respectively, with 8 bases between them. Germline-derived CDR1 and CDR2 are MNHEY and SVGAGI. The CDR3 contains 13 residues. CDR3 sequence reads: CASSSGSGNTIYF. The CDR3 region has the DNA TGTGCCAGCAGTTCAGGGTCAGGAAACACCATATATTTT.

The chain links TRBV7-9 to TRBJ1-3; D gene uncertain. The germline V gene has CDR1 SEHNR and CDR2 FQNEAQ (reference sequence). The CDR3 totals 15 residues. Trimming removed 5 bases from V and 0 bases from J, with 11 bases in between. The CDR3 reads CASSPDGISGNTIYF. CDR3 coding DNA: TGTGCCAGCAGCCCGGACGGGATCTCTGGAAACACCATATATTTT.

The chain joins TRBV9 to TRBJ1-1; D is perhaps TRBD1 (5 bases). V was pared by 2 bases and J by 3 bases, with 11 bases between. The CDR3 spans 14 residues. Germline V gene data show CDR1 as SGDLS and CDR2 as YYNGEE. The CDR3 DNA follows: TGTGCCAGCAGCGTGAGCATGGGGCACACTGAAGCTTTCTTT. This sequence encodes CASSVSMGHTEAFF. The whole variable domain, remainder taken from reference TRBV9 and TRBJ1-1, is DSGVTQTPKHLITATGQRVTLRCSPRSGDLSVYWYQQSLDQGLQFLIQYYNGEERAKGNILERFSAQQFPDLHSELNLSSLELGDSALYFCASSVSMGHTEAFFGQGTRLTVV.

The V and J genes are TRBV7-8 and TRBJ2-5; 7 positions agree with TRBD1. Germline assignment: CDR1 SGHVS and CDR2 FQNEAQ. The CDR3 totals 14 residues. Losses at the gene ends were 5 bases for V and 7 bases for J; bases not matched to a gene: 10. CDR3 in DNA: TGTGCCAGCAGCATCCGGGACAGAAGAGGGACCCAGTACTTC. It translates to CASSIRDRRGTQYF.

V and J are TRBV4-1 and TRBJ1-5; 7 nucleotides agree with TRBD1. Looked up from germline, CDR1 is MGHRA and CDR2 is YSYEKL. The trim removed 0 bases at V and 0 bases at J, leaving 11 bases unmatched. The length of the CDR3 is 19 residues. The CDR3 loop is CASSQEGGRGVYSNQPQHF. The CDR3 DNA follows: TGCGCCAGCAGCCAAGAGGGGGGCAGGGGGGTCTATAGCAATCAGCCCCAGCATTTT.

This chain uses TRBV5-1 with TRBJ1-4; D is unresolved. Germline CDR1 is SGHRS and CDR2 is YFSETQ. Trimming cost V 0 bases and J 6 bases, with 15 bases left between them. The CDR3 sequence is 16 residues long. The CDR3 loop reads CASSLGAGEVDEKLFF. In DNA form, the CDR3 reads TGCGCCAGCAGCTTGGGGGCTGGGGAGGTCGATGAAAAACTGTTTTTT.

Note on this clone: Different DNA sequences within this sample yield the same CDR3. The gene calls are TRBV18 and TRBJ1-2; 9 nucleotides match TRBD1. Germline CDR1 and CDR2: KGHSH and LQKENI. V was pared by 5 bases and J by 5 bases, with 6 bases of the junction left unmatched. CDR3 length equals 14 residues. In DNA form, the CDR3 reads TGTGCCAGCTCATCCAGACAGGGGGAGTATGGCTACACCTTC. It codes for CASSSRQGEYGYTF. Full variable domain (outside the CDR3, taken from reference TRBV18 and TRBJ1-2): NAGVMQNPRHLVRRRGQEARLRCSPMKGHSHVYWYRQLPEEGLKFMVYLQKENIIDESGMPKERFSAEFPKEGPSILRIQQVVRGDSAAYFCASSSRQGEYGYTFGSGTRLTVV.

The chain uses TRBV18 and TRBJ2-3; no clear D. CDR3 length: 15 residues. Deletions cut 2 bases from V and 0 bases from J, with 9 bases between. The V gene's germline CDR1 is KGHSH and CDR2 LQKENI. The CDR3 DNA reads TGTGCCAGCTCACCAAAACAGTGGAGCACAGATACGCAGTATTTT. The encoded protein is CASSPKQWSTDTQYF.